A single T cell receptor beta chain is shown here with its context. The data belong to a study of blood T cell repertoires in COVID-19. Overall study context: The analysed material was cDNA or gDNA that came from T cells, B-cell-depleted T cells, or PBMCs.

The assay was immunoSEQ multiplex PCR, and TCRdb's table has in-frame clones only and misses some. The data show roughly 32,000 clones, roughly 90% seen once. V was clipped by 5 bases and J by 5 bases; unmatched bases: 6. CDR3 length equals 14 residues. Germline-derived CDR1 and CDR2 are LNHDA and SQIVND (reference sequence). The genes are TRBV19 and TRBJ1-2, with 9 bases fitting TRBD1. This TCR was sampled from a man between 60 and 75 years old with acute or convalescent COVID-19. The sequencing input was peripheral blood. The CDR3 region has the DNA TGTGCCAGTAGTCCGGGACAGGGTGGTTATGGCTACACCTTC. Amino acid sequence: CASSPGQGGYGYTF.